Below, 23 T cell receptor beta chains from the same sample are listed, as sequenced in a study of blood T cells in healthy people across ages. A second about 7 to 11 cycle PCR used barcoded and J-beta primers. TCRdb itself ran the 5' RACE reads through MiXCR, one entry per CDR3 protein. Of 800,000 to 900,000 distinct CDR3 sequences in the sample, roughly 60% were seen once. The sequenced material came from blood. Receptors originate from a man aged 30 to 39 in good health.

In DNA form, the CDR3 reads TGCAGCGTTGAGGTTGGGGGCAGCAATCAGCCCCAGCATTTT. This translates into CSVEVGGSNQPQHF. The chain has TRBV29-1 and TRBJ1-5, with D possibly being TRBD1 (6 bases). CDR3 length equals 14 residues. V was shortened by 3 bases and J by 1 base, with 10 bases between the two germline ends. Germline-derived CDR1 and CDR2 are SQVTM and ANQGSEA.

The chain recombines TRBV6-2 or TRBV6-3 with TRBJ2-4, with 12 nucleotides matching TRBD2. The J call may be wrong; the DNA end is better matched by TRBJ2-7. The germline CDR1 and CDR2 sequences are MNHEY and SVGEGT. The CDR3 extends over 15 amino acids. The CDR3 loop is CASSSRLAGAYEQYF. CDR3 bases: TGTGCCAGCAGTTCGAGACTAGCGGGAGCCTACGAGCAGTACTTC.

The genes are TRBV28 and TRBJ2-5; D remains ambiguous. This CDR3 is built from 13 residues. From germline, CDR1 is MDHEN and CDR2 SYDVKM. The germline V and J ends were trimmed by 6 bases and 11 bases, with 19 bases remaining between them. The CDR3 nucleotides are TGTGCCAGCAGGCTGACCCCTAATGTAGAGCAGTACTTC. Protein sequence: CASRLTPNVEQYF.

The chain combines TRBV27 with TRBJ1-2; 7 nucleotides agree with TRBD1. With V trimmed by 1 base and J by 3 bases, 8 bases remained unmatched. The CDR3 covers 16 residues. Per germline, CDR1 MNHEY and CDR2 SMNVEV (reference sequence). The CDR3 DNA sequence: TGTGCCAGCAGTTTATGGAGTGGACAGGATCACTATGGCTACACCTTC. Translating gives CASSLWSGQDHYGYTF.

Turning to this clonotype: A much more abundant neighbour one base away suggests this may be a read error. J is TRBJ2-7 and V is TRBV29-1, with D hard to call. The V end was cut by 6 bases, the J end by 7 bases, with 16 bases between. Germline loops: CDR1 SQVTM, CDR2 ANQGSEA. This CDR3 contains 12 residues. This CDR3 is CSVVGNPNEQYF. For the CDR3, the DNA is TGCAGCGTGGTAGGGAACCCCAATGAGCAGTACTTC.

This chain links TRBV12-3 or TRBV12-4 with TRBJ1-2; D gene ambiguous. The V end was cut by 3 bases, the J end by 4 bases, with 9 bases between. The CDR3 covers 13 residues. The CDR3 reads CASSFGNGYGYTF. Written as DNA, the CDR3 is TGTGCCAGCAGTTTCGGCAACGGCTATGGCTACACCTTC.

This clonotype was recorded a few times. The V gene is TRBV6-5, the J gene TRBJ2-5, with 9 positions matching TRBD2. CDR3 length equals 15 residues. V dropped 7 bases and J dropped 1; count of bases not matched to a gene: 7. The V gene's germline CDR1 is MNHEY and CDR2 SVGAGI. The CDR3 region has the DNA TGTGCCAGCACCGCGGCGGGGGGGTCCCAAGAGACCCAGTACTTC. Its protein product is CASTAAGGSQETQYF.

The chain employs TRBV5-5 and TRBJ1-2; perhaps TRBD1 as D (5 bases). V was cut by 1 base and J by 0 bases, with 10 bases left in between. Per germline, CDR1 SGHKS and CDR2 YYEKEE (reference sequence). The CDR3 spans 15 residues. The CDR3 reads CASSLLTATNYGYTF. CDR3 sequence (DNA): TGTGCCAGCAGCTTGCTGACAGCGACTAACTATGGCTACACCTTC.

CDR3 amino acids: CSATSTRDYGYTF. Written as DNA, the CDR3 is TGCAGTGCTACCAGCACTAGAGACTATGGCTACACCTTC. The chain recombines TRBV20-1 with TRBJ1-2, with unresolved D. The CDR3 extends over 13 amino acids. Trimming pared 4 bases from V and 3 bases from J, leaving 12 bases between. Germline V gene data show CDR1 as DFQATT and CDR2 as SNEGSKA (reference sequence).

There are many counts of this clonotype. This chain links TRBV7-2 with TRBJ2-7; TRBD1 matches at 7 bases. The length of the CDR3 is 14 residues. The trim removed 5 bases at V and 4 bases at J, leaving 8 bases unmatched. CDR1 SGHTA and CDR2 FQGNSA come from the germline V gene. The CDR3 reads CASSARQGSYEQYF. The CDR3 region has the DNA TGTGCCAGCAGCGCCCGACAGGGTAGTTACGAGCAGTACTTC.

In regard to this clonotype: Sequence at one end of the junction differs from germline and may be a read error. The chain has TRBV10-3 and TRBJ2-3; D may be TRBD2 (6 bases). Germline V gives CDR1 ENHRY, CDR2 SYGVKD. The CDR3 is 14 amino acids. The CDR3, as DNA: TGCGCGGCTCTAGGCGGGGTGAGCACAGATACGCAGTATTTT. It codes for CAALGGVSTDTQYF.

The CDR3 sequence is CASRSDRVADNEQFF. The CDR3 nucleotides read TGTGCCAGCAGATCCGACAGGGTTGCGGACAATGAGCAGTTCTTC. V is TRBV6-5 and J is TRBJ2-1; 7 nucleotides match TRBD1. Germline lookup yields CDR1 MNHEY and CDR2 SVGAGI. The ends lost 6 bases at V and 5 bases at J; junction bases unmatched: 10. This CDR3 contains 15 residues.

CDR3 nucleotide sequence: TGTGCCAGCAGCCCAAGATTAGGGGGAGGAAACACTGAAGCTTTCTTT. As protein: CASSPRLGGGNTEAFF. This chain links TRBV4-2 with TRBJ1-1; perhaps TRBD1 as D (6 bases). The germline V and J ends were trimmed by 4 bases and 2 bases, with 17 bases remaining between them. Germline V lookup: CDR1 LGHNA, CDR2 YNFKEQ. The CDR3 is made up of 16 amino acids.

The chain links TRBV7-6 to TRBJ2-4; 7 positions agree with TRBD2. The CDR3 is made up of 17 amino acids. The V and J ends lost 0 bases and 0 bases, in that order; junction bases with no gene match: 5. The germline V gene has CDR1 SGHVS and CDR2 FNYEAQ. This CDR3 is CASSLALGGLAKNIQYF. CDR3 coding DNA: TGTGCCAGCAGCTTAGCGCTCGGGGGGTTAGCCAAAAACATTCAGTACTTC.

The V and J genes are TRBV25-1 and TRBJ2-3; D perhaps matches TRBD1 (5 bases). CDR1 and CDR2 (germline): MGHDK, SYGVNS. This CDR3 is 16 amino acids long. Trimming left V 2 bases short and J 4 bases short, with 16 bases between. CDR3 amino acids: CASSEKKARVADTQYF. Here the CDR3 DNA reads TGTGCCAGCAGTGAAAAAAAGGCCAGGGTAGCAGATACGCAGTATTTT.

This clonotype has more than one count but fewer than ten. This sequence joins TRBV5-6 and TRBJ2-5; D might be TRBD2 (6 bases). V lost 3 bases and J 5 bases, leaving 11 bases between the germline ends. Germline assignment: CDR1 SGHDT and CDR2 YYEEEE. CDR3 length equals 13 residues. In DNA, the CDR3 is TGTGCCAGCAGCTGGAGACGGGGGGAGACCCAGTACTTC. As protein: CASSWRRGETQYF.

This clonotype was counted at least ten times. The rearrangement joins TRBV12-3 or TRBV12-4 to TRBJ2-3, with D unclear. The V and J ends lost 11 bases and 7 bases respectively, with 16 bases between them. The CDR3 runs to 12 residues. The CDR3 region has the DNA TGTGCCTCTCGTATCTCGAAATATACGCAGTATTTT. Translating gives CASRISKYTQYF.

As regards this clonotype: An end of the junction differs from the germline gene, which may be a read error. The chain employs TRBV28 and TRBJ2-1; either TRBD1 or TRBD2 may fit D (6 bases each). Germline V CDR1 and CDR2: MDHEN, SYDVKM. The length of the CDR3 is 15 residues. CDR3 protein: CVSSPRGGPYNEQFF. In nucleotides, the CDR3 is TGTGTCAGCAGTCCCCGAGGGGGGCCCTACAATGAGCAGTTCTTC.

This clonotype was counted a few times. V gene TRBV29-1 combines with J gene TRBJ2-5; the D gene is possibly TRBD1 (5 bases). Deletions cut 3 bases from V and 5 bases from J, with 19 bases between. Germline CDR1 and CDR2: SQVTM and ANQGSEA. The CDR3 is 15 residues long. The CDR3 region has the DNA TGCAGCGTTGAGGGTTTCGGCGGCTACAGGGAGACCCAGTACTTC. It yields the protein CSVEGFGGYRETQYF.

The chain recombines TRBV4-3 with TRBJ2-1; D assignment may be TRBD1 or TRBD2 (5 bases each). The CDR3 length is 15 residues. Between the trimmed V and J ends, which lost 4 bases and 6 bases, there was a span of 16 bases. The germline gives CDR1 LGHNA, CDR2 YSLEER. CDR3 nucleotides: TGCGCCAGCAGCCCGCGAGGGGAGCTAGCCAATGAGCAGTTCTTC. This sequence encodes CASSPRGELANEQFF.

Concerning this clonotype: Its ends do not fully match the called genes, so a read error is possible. The V call is TRBV7-3, the J call TRBJ2-5, with 13 bases identical to TRBD2. Matching the DNA end better, TRBJ2-1 makes the J call doubtful. Germline V gene lookup returns CDR1 SGHTA and CDR2 FQGTGA. The CDR3 is made up of 13 amino acids. CDR3 in amino acids: CAGSGTSGETQFF. CDR3 in DNA: TGTGCCGGCAGCGGGACTAGCGGGGAGACCCAGTTCTTC.

The chain joins TRBV20-1 to TRBJ2-1, with D possibly TRBD1 on 6 matching bases. Germline loops: CDR1 DFQATT, CDR2 SNEGSKA (reference sequence). The CDR3 is made up of 15 amino acids. V shed 6 bases and J shed 0 bases, with 15 bases lying between them. CDR3 sequence reads: CSADPTGSSYNEQFF. The CDR3 DNA sequence: TGCAGTGCAGACCCCACAGGGTCCTCCTACAATGAGCAGTTCTTC.

The rearrangement uses TRBV5-1 and TRBJ2-1; a possible D gene is TRBD1 (6 bases). The ends were cut back, 3 bases at V and 6 bases at J, with 16 bases in the middle. From germline, CDR1 is SGHRS and CDR2 YFSETQ. CDR3 size: 15 residues. The CDR3 loop reads CASSWSMGAGNEQFF. In DNA form, the CDR3 reads TGCGCCAGCAGCTGGAGCATGGGGGCGGGCAATGAGCAGTTCTTC.